This TCR beta chain was obtained from a study of CD8+ T cells in alopecia areata. Whole-study context: The study gave treated patients oral tofacitinib at 5 to 10 mg twice daily. Tofacitinib lasted 6 to 18 months, then 6 months off drug.

Study-wide findings and caveats: Lesional scalp, especially alopecia totalis/universalis, showed higher clonality than normal scalp.

This clone was counted a few times. The antigen is unknown. RNA was isolated and reverse transcribed to cDNA, the sequencing template. Using immunoSEQ multiplex PCR, the repertoire was profiled, and TCRdb retains in-frame clones only, with some absent. Of more than 200,000 clones listed, 67% are singletons. Per germline, CDR1 MNHEY and CDR2 SMNVEV (reference sequence). The ends were cut back, 4 bases at V and 3 bases at J, with 9 bases in the middle. This CDR3 is 13 amino acids long. CD4+ and CD8+ T cells were sorted from PBMCs. The sequence came from a human donor with alopecia areata. The chain combines TRBV27 with TRBJ1-2; the D is unclear. This specimen was CD4+ T cells sorted from blood, taken at week 0. The CDR3, as DNA: TGTGCCAGCAGTTGGTCGATAGACTATGGCTACACCTTC. Translated: CASSWSIDYGYTF.